These 29 T cell receptor beta chains originate from one sample sequenced in a study of vaccination and CD4 T cells after COVID-19. The Oncomine TCR Beta short-read assay sequenced DNA from cultured CD4+ T cells. TCRdb processed the PCR reads anew with MiXCR; each CDR3 protein has one entry. The sample yields 20,000 to 25,000 distinct CDR3 sequences, around 35% seen once. Their cognate antigens are unknown. The treatment is: approximately 9-day PBMC culture with coronavirus spike peptide pools or control peptides (ViraFEST assay). Sequencing used CD4+ T cells from blood, cultured in vitro, obtained before SARS-CoV-2 vaccination. These receptors were taken from a human donor who had recovered from COVID-19.

The chain couples TRBV5-1 to TRBJ2-1; D uncertain. Trimming stripped 4 bases from V and 8 bases from J, with 16 bases between. CDR1 and CDR2 (germline): SGHRS, YFSETQ. This CDR3 is 14 amino acids long. The CDR3 bases are TGCGCCAGCAGCGATCAAGGAACGAGACATGAGCAGTTCTTC. It is translated as CASSDQGTRHEQFF.

This clonotype occurred a few times. The V and J genes are TRBV14 and TRBJ1-2; D is possibly TRBD1 (5 bases). The CDR3 is 13 residues long. V lost 1 base and J lost 4, with 7 bases in between. CDR1 is SGHDN and CDR2 is FVKESK in the germline V gene. In DNA form, the CDR3 reads TGTGCCAGCAGCCAAGTGGGGACCTATGGCTACACCTTC. It codes for CASSQVGTYGYTF.

This chain connects TRBV20-1 to TRBJ2-7; D is uncertain. CDR3 length: 12 amino acids. Germline assignment: CDR1 DFQATT and CDR2 SNEGSKA (reference sequence). V was shortened by 3 bases and J by 5 bases, with 11 bases between the two germline ends. The CDR3 loop is CSARFIRNEQYF. CDR3 DNA: TGCAGTGCTAGGTTTATTCGGAACGAGCAGTACTTC.

The chain has TRBV7-3 and TRBJ2-5; 8 bases are shared with TRBD2. Germline lookup yields CDR1 SGHTA and CDR2 FQGTGA. The CDR3 totals 15 residues. V trimming: 2 bases; J trimming: 5 bases; junction bases outside the gene matches: 7. For the CDR3, the DNA is TGTGCCAGCAGCTTATTCCGGGGGGGCCCCGAGACCCAGTACTTC. This sequence encodes CASSLFRGGPETQYF. The variable domain in full, completed from reference TRBV7-3 and TRBJ2-5, reads GAGVSQTPSNKVTEKGKYVELRCDPISGHTALYWYRQSLGQGPEFLIYFQGTGAADDSGLPNDRFFAVRPEGSVSTLKIQRTERGDSAVYLCASSLFRGGPETQYFGPGTRLLVL.

This clonotype occurred a few times. This sequence joins TRBV20-1 and TRBJ2-7; 13 bases match TRBD2. Germline-derived CDR1 and CDR2 are DFQATT and SNEGSKA (reference sequence). This CDR3 has 13 residues. After removal of 6 bases from V and 3 bases from J, the junction contained 2 bases not matched to a gene. CDR3 in amino acids: CSARTSGSYEQYF. For the CDR3, the DNA is TGCAGTGCGCGGACTAGCGGGAGCTACGAGCAGTACTTC.

This sequence joins TRBV9 and TRBJ2-3; 8 positions match TRBD2. This CDR3 contains 16 residues. CDR1 is SGDLS and CDR2 is YYNGEE in the germline V gene. The V gene end was trimmed by 3 bases and the J gene end by 2 bases; junction bases not matched to a gene: 8. The CDR3 sequence: CASSATGGRNTDTQYF. The CDR3 DNA sequence: TGTGCCAGCAGCGCAACTGGCGGGAGGAACACAGATACGCAGTATTTT.

The chain couples TRBV6-2 or TRBV6-3 to TRBJ2-5; a possible D gene is TRBD1 (5 bases). This CDR3 is built from 18 residues. V shed 0 bases and J shed 4 bases, with 21 bases lying between them. Germline loops: CDR1 MNHEY, CDR2 SVGEGT. The CDR3 DNA follows: TGTGCCAGCAGTTACTCCTGGCAGGGTGGTACGGTAGGAGAGACCCAGTACTTC. This gives the protein CASSYSWQGGTVGETQYF.

This clonotype was recorded a few times. The V call is TRBV20-1, the J call TRBJ2-5; TRBD2 agrees at 11 bases. V lost 0 bases and J lost 0; bases outside the gene matches: 3. The germline V gene has CDR1 DFQATT and CDR2 SNEGSKA (reference sequence). The length of the CDR3 is 16 residues. The CDR3 loop is CSAREGLAGNQETQYF. DNA for the CDR3: TGCAGTGCTAGAGAAGGACTAGCGGGTAACCAAGAGACCCAGTACTTC.

This clonotype showed up just a few times. The chain employs TRBV6-5 and TRBJ2-5; D is perhaps TRBD1 (5 bases). The germline V and J ends were trimmed by 2 bases and 0 bases, with 10 bases remaining between them. From germline, CDR1 is MNHEY and CDR2 SVGAGI. The length of the CDR3 is 15 residues. The CDR3 protein is CASSYGRGYQETQYF. Here the CDR3 DNA reads TGTGCCAGCAGTTACGGAAGGGGCTACCAAGAGACCCAGTACTTC.

This clonotype occurred a few times. The genes are TRBV7-3 and TRBJ2-3; D possibly uses TRBD1 or TRBD2 (6 bases each). The CDR3 has 16 residues. V was shortened by 5 bases and J by 5 bases, with 20 bases between the two germline ends. Germline assignment: CDR1 SGHTA and CDR2 FQGTGA. The CDR3 coding sequence is TGTGCCAGCAGCGGCCGAGGAGGGGGAGAAGAAGATACGCAGTATTTT. It specifies CASSGRGGGEEDTQYF.

This sequence joins TRBV20-1 and TRBJ2-1, with D possibly matching TRBD2 (7 bases). The CDR3 is made up of 16 amino acids. Per the germline V gene, CDR1 is DFQATT and CDR2 is SNEGSKA (reference sequence). V lost 1 base, J lost 6 bases, and 19 bases lay in between. CDR3: CSARGPGRGAVNEQFF. CDR3 DNA: TGCAGTGCTAGAGGGCCGGGACGGGGGGCCGTCAATGAGCAGTTCTTC.

The chain couples TRBV6-5 to TRBJ1-2; TRBD1 agrees at 7 bases. This CDR3 has 15 amino acids. The germline CDR1 and CDR2 sequences are MNHEY and SVGAGI. The junction had 6 bases not matched to a gene; V was cut back by 0 bases and J by 5 bases. CDR3 sequence: CASSYSPGQRYGYTF. The CDR3 DNA reads TGTGCCAGCAGTTACTCTCCGGGACAGCGTTATGGCTACACCTTC.

This clonotype was seen only a few times. The chain uses TRBV14 and TRBJ1-1, with a tentative D call TRBD1 (6 bases). CDR3 length: 14 amino acids. The V end lost 3 bases, the J end lost 2 bases, and 10 bases lay between the germline ends. Germline CDR1 is SGHDN and CDR2 is FVKESK. The CDR3 nucleotides read TGTGCCAGCAGCCACAGGGGCCCAAACACTGAAGCTTTCTTT. It codes for CASSHRGPNTEAFF.

The J gene is TRBJ2-5, the V gene TRBV20-1; D might be TRBD2 (7 bases). Germline V CDR1 and CDR2: DFQATT, SNEGSKA (reference sequence). The CDR3 spans 16 residues. The germline V and J ends were trimmed by 0 bases and 1 base, with 15 bases remaining between them. The CDR3 spells CSAREVPAGAQETQYF. The CDR3 bases are TGCAGTGCTAGAGAAGTCCCCGCGGGGGCCCAAGAGACCCAGTACTTC.

This clonotype appeared a single time. The chain carries TRBV11-3 and TRBJ2-3, with 7 bases aligning to TRBD1. Germline V gene lookup returns CDR1 SGHNT and CDR2 YENEEA. The CDR3 runs to 16 residues. The ends lost 5 bases at V and 2 bases at J; junction bases unmatched: 10. In nucleotides, the CDR3 is TGTGCCAGCAGCCCACAACCGGGACAGCTCACAGATACGCAGTATTTT. Translation: CASSPQPGQLTDTQYF. The full variable domain, with the rest looked up from reference TRBV11-3 and TRBJ2-3, is EAGVVQSPRYKIIEKKQPVAFWCNPISGHNTLYWYLQNLGQGPELLIRYENEEAVDDSQLPKDRFSAERLKGVDSTLKIQPAELGDSAVYLCASSPQPGQLTDTQYFGPGTRLTVL.

Written as DNA, the CDR3 is TGTGCCAGCAGTTTCTTGGACGTTTATAGCAATCAGCCCCAGCATTTT. This codes for CASSFLDVYSNQPQHF. The chain employs TRBV28 and TRBJ1-5, with D unresolved. Trimming cost V 3 bases and J 0 bases, with 12 bases left between them. This CDR3 has 16 residues. Per germline, CDR1 MDHEN and CDR2 SYDVKM.

This clonotype showed up just a few times. The V gene is TRBV2, the J gene TRBJ1-5; D gene unclear. Trimming shortened V by 6 bases and J by 1 base, and 4 bases separated the two germline ends. Germline V gene data show CDR1 as SNHLY and CDR2 as FYNNEI. This CDR3 region has 12 residues. The CDR3 DNA is TGTGCCAGCAGGGTAAGCAATCAGCCCCAGCATTTT. Translating gives CASRVSNQPQHF.

This clonotype showed up just a few times. The chain combines TRBV19 with TRBJ1-1; D unclear. The CDR3 has 16 amino acids. Trimming cost V 7 bases and J 3 bases, with 21 bases left between them. The germline V gene has CDR1 LNHDA and CDR2 SQIVND (reference sequence). This CDR3 is CASNPKSGWWYTEAFF. CDR3 nucleotides: TGTGCCAGTAACCCGAAATCTGGTTGGTGGTACACTGAAGCTTTCTTT.

The V and J genes are TRBV15 and TRBJ1-5, with D perhaps TRBD1 (5 bases). The CDR3 spans 14 residues. V lost 0 bases, J lost 7 bases, and 10 bases lay in between. Germline CDR1 is LNHNV and CDR2 is YYDKDF (reference sequence). The CDR3 region has the DNA TGTGCCACCAGCAGAGAGGGAGGGGAACAGCCCCAGCATTTT. It specifies CATSREGGEQPQHF.

This clonotype came up a few times. J is TRBJ2-3 and V is TRBV7-9, with D unresolved. With 2 bases removed from V and 7 bases from J, the gap between germline ends came to 7 bases. Germline V gene lookup returns CDR1 SEHNR and CDR2 FQNEAQ (reference sequence). The CDR3 is made up of 12 amino acids. CDR3 sequence: CASSLLSYTQYF. CDR3 in DNA: TGTGCCAGCAGCTTACTAAGTTATACGCAGTATTTT.

The chain recombines TRBV7-2 with TRBJ1-2; D gene unclear. CDR3 length equals 14 residues. The V end was cut by 5 bases, the J end by 4 bases, with 14 bases between. Germline CDR1 is SGHTA and CDR2 is FQGNSA. DNA for the CDR3: TGTGCCAGCAGCCTACAGTGGGAGGTCTATGGCTACACCTTC. The encoded protein is CASSLQWEVYGYTF.

This chain uses TRBV7-2 with TRBJ2-3, with 13 bases lining up with TRBD2. Germline V gene lookup returns CDR1 SGHTA and CDR2 FQGNSA. The CDR3 consists of 16 residues. J lost 4 bases, V lost 1 base, and 2 bases had no gene match. The CDR3 bases are TGTGCCAGCAGCTTAGGACTAGCGGGGGGTGCAGATACGCAGTATTTT. Residues: CASSLGLAGGADTQYF. Full variable domain (rest looked up from reference TRBV7-2 and TRBJ2-3): GAGVSQSPSNKVTEKGKDVELRCDPISGHTALYWYRQSLGQGLEFLIYFQGNSAPDKSGLPSDRFSAERTGGSVSTLTIQRTQQEDSAVYLCASSLGLAGGADTQYFGPGTRLTVL.

This clonotype was seen only a few times. This sequence joins TRBV7-2 and TRBJ2-3; possibly TRBD2 for D (6 bases). Deletions cut 1 base from V and 0 bases from J, with 23 bases between. This CDR3 has 20 residues. CDR1 is SGHTA and CDR2 is FQGNSA in the germline V gene. The CDR3 coding sequence is TGTGCCAGCAGCTTAGGAGGTGGCCTTAGCGGAGCCTATAGCACAGATACGCAGTATTTT. This translates into CASSLGGGLSGAYSTDTQYF.

This clonotype was seen a handful of times. The rearrangement links TRBV6-2 or TRBV6-3 to TRBJ1-5, with TRBD1 as a possible D gene (6 bases). CDR1 MNHEY and CDR2 SVGEGT come from the germline V gene. The CDR3 runs 14 residues. Trimming removed 6 bases from V and 0 bases from J, with 9 bases in between. The CDR3 DNA follows: TGTGCCAGCAGAGGACAGTATAGCAATCAGCCCCAGCATTTT. Translating gives CASRGQYSNQPQHF.

This clonotype was counted a few times. This chain links TRBV6-1 with TRBJ2-1, with no clear D. V was pared by 0 bases and J by 10 bases, with 7 bases between. CDR1 and CDR2 from the germline V gene are MNHNS and SASEGT. The CDR3 has 12 residues. In DNA, the CDR3 is TGTGCCAGCAGTGAAGCGCCGCCAGAGCAGTTCTTC. Translated: CASSEAPPEQFF.

This chain joins TRBV28 and TRBJ1-2; no clear D gene. The germline V gene encodes CDR1 MDHEN and CDR2 SYDVKM. The CDR3 loop spans 12 amino acids. Trimming left V 5 bases short and J 8 bases short, with 12 bases between. Here the CDR3 reads CASSAGVGGYTF. The CDR3 DNA follows: TGTGCCAGCAGTGCTGGGGTAGGGGGCTACACCTTC.

In DNA form, the CDR3 reads TGTGCCAGCAGCGCCGAGGTGGGGCACACTGAAGCTTTCTTT. It is translated as CASSAEVGHTEAFF. V and J are TRBV7-8 and TRBJ1-1, with a possible D match to TRBD1 (5 bases). The V end lost 5 bases, the J end lost 3 bases, and 13 bases lay between the germline ends. The germline V gene has CDR1 SGHVS and CDR2 FQNEAQ. The CDR3 is 14 amino acids.

This clonotype was recorded only once. The rearrangement links TRBV7-9 to TRBJ2-1; D ambiguous. V was trimmed by 3 bases and J by 8 bases, leaving 8 bases between them. CDR3 length: 12 amino acids. Germline V lookup: CDR1 SEHNR, CDR2 FQNEAQ (reference sequence). CDR3 region: CASSLRSDEQFF. CDR3 nucleotides: TGTGCCAGCAGCTTGCGGTCGGATGAGCAGTTCTTC.

A few counts support this clonotype. This chain links TRBV11-2 with TRBJ2-2, with 8 bases that match TRBD2. The CDR3 loop spans 14 amino acids. The junction had 4 bases not matched to a gene; V was cut back by 3 bases and J by 7 bases. Germline V lookup: CDR1 SGHAT, CDR2 FQNNGV. CDR3: CASSFSGTGGELFF. The DNA for the CDR3 is TGTGCCAGCAGCTTTAGCGGGACGGGCGGGGAGCTGTTTTTT.